The source of this T cell receptor beta chain is a study of blood T cells in healthy people across ages. A second PCR of 7 to 11 cycles used a sample-barcoded 5' primer and a J-beta primer mix. One entry per CDR3 protein, called by TCRdb with MiXCR from the 5' RACE reads. The table shows roughly 2 million distinct CDR3 sequences, with around half occurring only once. This clonotype was detected only a few times. Sequencing input: blood. The sequence derives from a woman between 40 and 50 years old in good health.

CDR3 in DNA: TGTGCCAGCACCCCGGCCGGCAGGGTGGATGGCTACACCTTC. Amino acids: CASTPAGRVDGYTF. The chain employs TRBV12-3 or TRBV12-4 and TRBJ1-2; weak D call: TRBD1 (5 bases). The CDR3 extends over 14 amino acids. Trimming pared 7 bases from V and 6 bases from J, leaving 18 bases between.